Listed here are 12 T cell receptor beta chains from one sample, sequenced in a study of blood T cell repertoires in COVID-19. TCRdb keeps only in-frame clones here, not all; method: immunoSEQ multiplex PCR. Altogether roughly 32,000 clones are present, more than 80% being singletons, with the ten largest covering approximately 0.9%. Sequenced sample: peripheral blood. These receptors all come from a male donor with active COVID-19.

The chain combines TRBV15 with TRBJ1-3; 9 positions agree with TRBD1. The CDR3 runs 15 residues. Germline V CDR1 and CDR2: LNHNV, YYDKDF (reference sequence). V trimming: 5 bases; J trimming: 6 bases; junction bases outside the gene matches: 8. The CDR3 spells CATSPARQGVNTIYF. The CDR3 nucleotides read TGTGCCACCAGCCCCGCCCGACAGGGGGTAAACACCATATATTTT.

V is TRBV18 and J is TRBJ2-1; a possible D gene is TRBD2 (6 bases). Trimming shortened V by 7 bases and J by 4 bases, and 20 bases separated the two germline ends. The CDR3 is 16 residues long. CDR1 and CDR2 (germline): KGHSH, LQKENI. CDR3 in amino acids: CASYRGGAIWYNEQFF. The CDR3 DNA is TGTGCCAGCTACCGCGGCGGGGCGATCTGGTACAATGAGCAGTTCTTC.

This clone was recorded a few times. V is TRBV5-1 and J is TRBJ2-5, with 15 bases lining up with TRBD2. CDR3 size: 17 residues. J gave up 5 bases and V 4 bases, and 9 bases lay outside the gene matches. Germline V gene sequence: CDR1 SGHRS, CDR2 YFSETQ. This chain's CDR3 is CASSGRGLAGGGETQYF. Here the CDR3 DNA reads TGCGCCAGCAGCGGCCGGGGACTAGCGGGGGGCGGGGAGACCCAGTACTTC. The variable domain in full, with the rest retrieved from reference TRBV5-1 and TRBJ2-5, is KAGVTQTPRYLIKTRGQQVTLSCSPISGHRSVSWYQQTPGQGLQFLFEYFSETQRNKGNFPGRFSGRQFSNSRSEMNVSTLELGDSALYLCASSGRGLAGGGETQYFGPGTRLLVL.

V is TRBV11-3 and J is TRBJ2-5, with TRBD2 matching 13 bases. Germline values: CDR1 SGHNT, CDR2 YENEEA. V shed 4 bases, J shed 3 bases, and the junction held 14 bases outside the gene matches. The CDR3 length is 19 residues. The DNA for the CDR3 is TGTGCCAGCAGCTACGGACTAGCGGGGGCCTTTCGCTTTGAAGAGACCCAGTACTTC. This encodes CASSYGLAGAFRFEETQYF.

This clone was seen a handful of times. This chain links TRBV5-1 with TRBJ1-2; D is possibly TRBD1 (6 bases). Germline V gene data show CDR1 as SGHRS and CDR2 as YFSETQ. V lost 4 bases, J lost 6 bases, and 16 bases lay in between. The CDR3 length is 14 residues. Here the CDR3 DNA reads TGCGCCAGCAGCCCAACAGGGAACACGCATGGCTACACCTTC. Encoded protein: CASSPTGNTHGYTF.

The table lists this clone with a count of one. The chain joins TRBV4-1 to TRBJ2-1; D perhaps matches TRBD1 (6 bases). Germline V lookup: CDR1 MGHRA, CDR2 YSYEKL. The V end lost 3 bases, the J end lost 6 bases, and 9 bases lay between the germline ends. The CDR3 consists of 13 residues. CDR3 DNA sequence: TGCGCCAGCAGCCAGCCGACAGGCAATGAGCAGTTCTTC. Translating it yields CASSQPTGNEQFF.

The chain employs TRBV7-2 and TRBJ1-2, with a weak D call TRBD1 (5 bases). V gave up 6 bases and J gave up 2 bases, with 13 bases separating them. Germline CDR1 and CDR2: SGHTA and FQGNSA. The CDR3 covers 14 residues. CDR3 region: CASRKDPGNYGYTF. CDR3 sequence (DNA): TGTGCCAGCAGAAAGGACCCAGGGAACTATGGCTACACCTTC.

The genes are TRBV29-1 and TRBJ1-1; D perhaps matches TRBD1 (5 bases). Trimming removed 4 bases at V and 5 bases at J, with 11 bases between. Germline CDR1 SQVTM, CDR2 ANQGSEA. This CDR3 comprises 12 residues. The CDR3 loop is CSVAAGPTEAFF. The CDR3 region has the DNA TGCAGCGTTGCCGCAGGGCCAACTGAAGCTTTCTTT.

The CDR3 sequence is CASGDSSGANVLTF. Here the CDR3 DNA reads TGTGCCAGCGGGGACAGCTCTGGGGCCAACGTCCTGACTTTC. V gene TRBV6-6 combines with J gene TRBJ2-6; 7 bases agree with TRBD1. Unmatched junction bases numbered 1, after V lost 8 bases and J lost 0 bases. CDR1 and CDR2 from the germline V gene are MNHNY and SVGAGI (reference sequence). The CDR3 has 14 residues.

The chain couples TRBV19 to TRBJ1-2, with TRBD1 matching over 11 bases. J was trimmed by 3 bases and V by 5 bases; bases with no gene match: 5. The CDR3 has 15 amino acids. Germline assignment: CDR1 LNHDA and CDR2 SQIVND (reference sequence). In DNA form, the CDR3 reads TGTGCCAGTAGTTCCGGGGACAGGGGGGACTATGGCTACACCTTC. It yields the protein CASSSGDRGDYGYTF.

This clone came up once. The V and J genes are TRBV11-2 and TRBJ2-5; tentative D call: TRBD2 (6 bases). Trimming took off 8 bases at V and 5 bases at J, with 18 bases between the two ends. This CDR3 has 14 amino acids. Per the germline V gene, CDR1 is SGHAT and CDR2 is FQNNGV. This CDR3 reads CASALWGGGETQYF. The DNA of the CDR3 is TGTGCCAGCGCCTTGTGGGGAGGAGGGGAGACCCAGTACTTC.

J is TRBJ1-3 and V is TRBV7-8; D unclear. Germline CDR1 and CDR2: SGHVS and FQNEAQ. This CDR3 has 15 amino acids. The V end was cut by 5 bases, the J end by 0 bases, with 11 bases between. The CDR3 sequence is CASSLSAFSGNTIYF. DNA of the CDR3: TGTGCCAGCAGCCTATCAGCGTTCTCTGGAAACACCATATATTTT.